This T cell receptor beta chain was sequenced during a study of T-cell reconstitution after alpha-beta-depleted transplantation in children (dated by TCRdb to the mid-2010s). Looking at the study overall: T-cell immune reconstitution after TCRalphabeta/CD19-depleted allogeneic hematopoietic cell transplantation in children was quantitatively tracked in the study by means of TCR repertoire profiling.

The library was prepared using PCR. Sequencing instrument: Illumina HiSeq 2500. Molecular barcoding was employed in the preparation of TCR libraries, with unique molecular identifiers being used to normalize TCRbeta repertoire quantification. TCRdb reprocessed the public reads (quality trimming at Q25 with fastp, clone calling with MiXCR) and kept in-frame beta chains. When rows share a CDR3 protein, they turn into one entry using the most common DNA and genes. The sample yields around 400,000 distinct CDR3 sequences; under 13% were counted once. The ten biggest clones cover roughly 5.5% of the sample. The CDR3 contains 13 residues, cysteine and phenylalanine counted. Only the CDR3 portion is preserved as DNA: 39 bases, with reading frame beginning at the first base. The germline V gene supplies CDR1 WSHSY and CDR2 SAAADI. This clonotype was seen at least ten times. Its recognized antigen is unknown. The germline gene is not matched at one end of the junction; a read error may be the cause.

Sample: PBMCs from the stem cell graft donor, taken from the stem cell graft. The sequence was obtained from a human donor who donated a stem cell graft to a child with acute myeloid leukemia. The V gene is TRBV10-2 and the J gene is TRBJ2-1, with TRBD2 matching 8 junction bases. The CDR3 has the sequence CATGTSSSNEQFF. The DNA reads TGCGCCACCGGGACTAGTTCCTCCAATGAGCAGTTCTTC.